These 25 T cell receptor beta chains originate from one sample sequenced in a study of T-cell memory formation after mild COVID-19 (dated by TCRdb to the early 2020s). The receptor library was made with 5' RACE. Instrument used: Illumina NovaSeq 6000. TCRdb trimmed the raw reads at Q25, called clones with MiXCR and kept productive beta chains. Under each unique CDR3 protein, matching rows form one entry showing the most common genes and DNA. The sample table holds about 130,000 distinct CDR3 sequences, of which less than 6.5% were seen once. The ten largest account for approximately 2.1% of the sample. The sequenced sample was PBMCs or a T cell subset sorted from them (not recorded which). These receptors all stem from an adult woman who had mild COVID-19 (a few samples of this study predate the infection). The sample titles of this study are shuffled in the database, so cell type and time point are left out; the donor was told from shared clones.

The V gene is TRBV20-1, the J gene TRBJ1-4; unclear D gene. The germline gives CDR1 DFQATT, CDR2 SNEGSKA (reference sequence). V was trimmed by 1 base and J by 8 bases, leaving 11 bases between them. The CDR3 sequence is 13 residues long. CDR3 in amino acids: CSARGEKDEKLFF. CDR3 in DNA: TGCAGTGCTAGAGGGGAAAAGGACGAAAAACTGTTTTTT.

This clonotype appeared many times. This chain links TRBV28 with TRBJ1-2, with 9 bases that match TRBD1. Germline V gene lookup returns CDR1 MDHEN and CDR2 SYDVKM. The length of the CDR3 is 13 residues. The V segment lost 5 bases and the J segment 5 bases; nucleotides outside the gene matches: 3. CDR3 in DNA: TGTGCCAGCAGTGGGGGACAGGGATATGGCTACACCTTC. Translating it yields CASSGGQGYGYTF.

The table lists this clonotype with many counts. The rearrangement joins TRBV12-3 or TRBV12-4 to TRBJ2-7; D is unclear. Trimming took 3 bases from V and 5 from J, leaving 14 bases between them. The CDR3 sequence is 14 residues long. The CDR3 loop is CASSLASSTNEQYF. The CDR3 nucleotides are TGTGCCAGCAGTTTGGCGAGCAGTACCAACGAGCAGTACTTC.

In this sample, this clonotype turned up many times. CDR3 amino acids: CASHDRGENTGELFF. The CDR3 DNA follows: TGTGCCAGCCACGACAGGGGTGAAAACACCGGGGAGCTGTTTTTT. The rearrangement joins TRBV6-2 or TRBV6-3 to TRBJ2-2; TRBD1 matches 8 bases. With V trimmed by 8 bases and J by 2 bases, 7 bases remained unmatched. The CDR3 is 15 residues long. The germline gives CDR1 MNHEY, CDR2 SVGEGT.

This chain uses TRBV19 with TRBJ1-6; a possible D gene is TRBD1 (5 bases). Deletions cut 4 bases from V and 6 bases from J, with 7 bases between. The germline CDR1 and CDR2 sequences are LNHDA and SQIVND (reference sequence). This CDR3 comprises 13 residues. The CDR3 region is CASSRRGNSPLHF. CDR3 sequence (DNA): TGTGCCAGTAGTAGAAGGGGTAATTCACCCCTCCACTTT.

This clonotype was observed at least ten times. The J gene is TRBJ2-5, the V gene TRBV30, with D hard to call. Germline assignment: CDR1 GTSNPN and CDR2 SVGIG (reference sequence). The V and J ends lost 0 bases and 8 bases respectively, with 7 bases between them. CDR3 length: 11 amino acids. CDR3 region: CAWSVGPTQYF. CDR3 nucleotide sequence: TGTGCCTGGAGTGTGGGTCCTACCCAGTACTTC. The whole variable domain, remainder taken from reference TRBV30 and TRBJ2-5, is SQTIHQWPATLVQPVGSPLSLECTVEGTSNPNLYWYRQAAGRGLQLLFYSVGIGQISSEVPQNLSASRPQDRQFILSSKKLLLSDSGFYLCAWSVGPTQYFGPGTRLLVL.

This clonotype was counted many times. V and J are TRBV12-3 or TRBV12-4 and TRBJ2-7, with D possibly matching TRBD2 (5 bases). The CDR3 totals 17 residues. Trimming took 1 base from V and 1 from J, leaving 17 bases between them. CDR3 sequence reads: CASSLGTFLNRSYEQYF. CDR3 nucleotides: TGTGCCAGCAGTTTAGGGACTTTTCTGAACCGGTCCTACGAGCAGTACTTC.

At least ten counts were recorded for this clonotype. The rearrangement uses TRBV3-1 and TRBJ2-1; D is ambiguous. Germline V gene sequence: CDR1 LGHDT, CDR2 YNNKEL (reference sequence). The CDR3 has 14 residues. Trimming pared 1 base from V and 6 bases from J, leaving 10 bases between. The CDR3 region has the DNA TGTGCCAGCAGCCAAGGAGCAAGCGCCAATGAGCAGTTCTTC. Translating gives CASSQGASANEQFF.

The chain recombines TRBV5-4 with TRBJ1-1, with 11 bases that match TRBD1. Germline CDR1 SGHNT, CDR2 YYREEE (reference sequence). CDR3 length: 15 residues. Germline trimming cut 4 bases from V and 4 bases from J; bases unmatched to any gene: 6. The chain's CDR3 is CASSRPGTGGTEAFF. CDR3 in DNA: TGTGCCAGCAGCCGTCCCGGGACAGGGGGCACTGAAGCTTTCTTT.

This clonotype showed up many times. The rearrangement joins TRBV5-1 to TRBJ2-3, with D perhaps being TRBD1 or TRBD2 (5 bases each). Per germline, CDR1 SGHRS and CDR2 YFSETQ. This CDR3 is 15 amino acids long. V lost 0 bases, J lost 0 bases, and 8 bases lay in between. The CDR3 region has the DNA TGCGCCAGCAGCTTGGCGGGACCTAGCACAGATACGCAGTATTTT. Translating gives CASSLAGPSTDTQYF.

V is TRBV6-4 and J is TRBJ2-2, with TRBD1 as a possible D gene (5 bases). The CDR3 is 13 amino acids. The germline gives CDR1 MRHNA, CDR2 SNTAGT. The germline V and J ends were trimmed by 3 bases and 3 bases, with 5 bases remaining between them. The CDR3, as DNA: TGTGCCAGCAGTGAAGGGGACACCGGGGAGCTGTTTTTT. Translation: CASSEGDTGELFF.

This clonotype was found many times. The chain uses TRBV20-1 and TRBJ2-2; a possible D gene is TRBD1 (6 bases). V shed 2 bases and J shed 3 bases, with 16 bases lying between them. The V gene's germline CDR1 is DFQATT and CDR2 SNEGSKA (reference sequence). The CDR3 has 16 residues. CDR3 in amino acids: CSARNVDRFDTGELFF. The CDR3 nucleotides read TGCAGTGCTAGAAACGTAGACAGGTTTGACACCGGGGAGCTGTTTTTT.

This clonotype was detected ten times or more. The chain employs TRBV12-3 or TRBV12-4 and TRBJ2-7, with TRBD2 matching over 7 bases. The CDR3 has 16 residues. V lost 4 bases, J lost 6 bases, and 15 bases stayed unmatched. The CDR3 region is CASSSGGRVREREQYF. DNA of the CDR3: TGTGCCAGCAGTTCCGGGGGGAGGGTTCGCGAACGCGAGCAGTACTTC.

The rearrangement uses TRBV9 and TRBJ2-7; 8 positions agree with TRBD2. Germline CDR1 and CDR2: SGDLS and YYNGEE. V lost 4 bases, J lost 2 bases, and 8 bases stayed unmatched. CDR3 length: 15 amino acids. CDR3 nucleotide sequence: TGTGCCAGCAGCCCGGGGAGCGGGGGCGCCTACGAGCAGTACTTC. This sequence encodes CASSPGSGGAYEQYF.

This clonotype was seen many times. CDR3 protein: CASSQAGDTGELFF. In DNA, the CDR3 is TGTGCCAGCAGCCAAGCGGGAGACACCGGGGAGCTGTTTTTT. The chain couples TRBV3-1 to TRBJ2-2; maybe TRBD2 (6 bases). The CDR3 contains 14 residues. Deletions cut 1 base from V and 3 bases from J, with 6 bases between. CDR1 LGHDT and CDR2 YNNKEL come from the germline V gene (reference sequence).

In this sample, this clonotype turned up a few times. The gene calls are TRBV6-5 and TRBJ2-6; the match to TRBD1 covers 10 bases. V shed 6 bases and J 2 bases; nucleotides not matched to a gene: 1. CDR1 is MNHEY, CDR2 SVGAGI, per germline. The CDR3 length is 15 residues. Written as DNA, the CDR3 is TGTGCCAGCAGAGGGACAGGGGCTGGGGCCAACGTCCTGACTTTC. Amino acid sequence: CASRGTGAGANVLTF.

CDR3 protein: CASDRFSGSGDTQYF. As DNA, the CDR3 is TGTGCCAGCGACCGTTTTAGCGGGAGCGGAGATACGCAGTATTTT. V gene TRBV2 combines with J gene TRBJ2-3; TRBD2 agrees at 9 bases. The germline gives CDR1 SNHLY, CDR2 FYNNEI. There are 15 residues in the CDR3. Trimming cost V 8 bases and J 5 bases; bases outside gene matches: 11.

V usage is TRBV12-3 or TRBV12-4 and J usage is TRBJ1-6, with D unclear. CDR3 length: 16 residues. The V gene lost 4 bases and the J gene lost 9 bases, with 19 bases spanning the gap. CDR3 DNA: TGTGCCAGCAGTTGGGCCGGACCGATCGCCGGTTCACCCCTCCACTTT. This encodes CASSWAGPIAGSPLHF.

This clonotype was recorded at least ten times. The rearrangement uses TRBV7-2 and TRBJ2-5, with 9 nucleotides matching TRBD2. The germline CDR1 and CDR2 sequences are SGHTA and FQGNSA. This CDR3 has 17 amino acids. The V segment lost 1 base and the J segment 5 bases; nucleotides outside the gene matches: 11. The CDR3 loop reads CASSLGGLAGGLETQYF. Written as DNA, the CDR3 is TGTGCCAGCAGCTTAGGGGGCCTGGCGGGAGGGCTGGAGACCCAGTACTTC.

The V gene is TRBV10-3, the J gene TRBJ1-2; D gene uncertain. CDR3 size: 12 residues. CDR1 is ENHRY, CDR2 SYGVKD, per germline. V dropped 7 bases and J dropped 2 bases, with 8 bases sitting between them. CDR3: CAIKDGNYGYTF. In DNA, the CDR3 is TGTGCCATCAAGGACGGAAACTATGGCTACACCTTC.

This clonotype was detected many times. The chain combines TRBV12-3 or TRBV12-4 with TRBJ2-3, with no clear D. The CDR3 has 14 amino acids. Trimming removed 6 bases from V and 2 bases from J, with 12 bases in between. For the CDR3, the DNA is TGTGCCAGCAGGTTCATGACCACCACAGATACGCAGTATTTT. Translating gives CASRFMTTTDTQYF.

The chain combines TRBV5-1 with TRBJ2-6; D is possibly TRBD1 (6 bases). V gave up 3 bases and J gave up 0 bases, with 16 bases separating them. Germline lookup yields CDR1 SGHRS and CDR2 YFSETQ. The CDR3 is made up of 18 amino acids. CDR3 DNA sequence: TGCGCCAGCAGCTCCCGGACAGAAAGTTACTCTGGGGCCAACGTCCTGACTTTC. Its protein product is CASSSRTESYSGANVLTF.

This clonotype occurred a few times. The gene calls are TRBV6-2 or TRBV6-3 and TRBJ2-5, with D perhaps TRBD2 (5 bases). This CDR3 spans 15 amino acids. The V and J ends lost 1 base and 5 bases respectively, with 14 bases between them. Looked up from germline, CDR1 is MNHEY and CDR2 is SVGEGT. This CDR3 is CASSYYSARGETQYF. The CDR3 DNA follows: TGTGCCAGCAGTTACTATAGTGCTAGAGGGGAGACCCAGTACTTC.

This clonotype was counted between two and nine times. This rearrangement joins TRBV29-1 to TRBJ2-3, with D tentatively TRBD2 (5 bases). The CDR3 spans 12 residues. V shed 6 bases and J shed 8 bases, with 15 bases lying between them. CDR1 is SQVTM and CDR2 is ANQGSEA in the germline V gene. CDR3 protein: CSVGLESRTQYF. The DNA for the CDR3 is TGCAGCGTCGGACTCGAATCCCGTACGCAGTATTTT.

This clonotype was recorded many times. V is TRBV5-1 and J is TRBJ2-7; TRBD2 agrees at 14 bases. CDR3 size: 15 residues. V dropped 4 bases and J dropped 4; count of bases not matched to a gene: 4. CDR1 is SGHRS and CDR2 is YFSETQ in the germline V gene. CDR3 amino acids: CASSTGLAGVYEQYF. The CDR3 bases are TGCGCCAGCAGCACGGGACTAGCGGGAGTGTACGAGCAGTACTTC. The variable domain in full, completed from reference TRBV5-1 and TRBJ2-7, reads KAGVTQTPRYLIKTRGQQVTLSCSPISGHRSVSWYQQTPGQGLQFLFEYFSETQRNKGNFPGRFSGRQFSNSRSEMNVSTLELGDSALYLCASSTGLAGVYEQYFGPGTRLTVT.